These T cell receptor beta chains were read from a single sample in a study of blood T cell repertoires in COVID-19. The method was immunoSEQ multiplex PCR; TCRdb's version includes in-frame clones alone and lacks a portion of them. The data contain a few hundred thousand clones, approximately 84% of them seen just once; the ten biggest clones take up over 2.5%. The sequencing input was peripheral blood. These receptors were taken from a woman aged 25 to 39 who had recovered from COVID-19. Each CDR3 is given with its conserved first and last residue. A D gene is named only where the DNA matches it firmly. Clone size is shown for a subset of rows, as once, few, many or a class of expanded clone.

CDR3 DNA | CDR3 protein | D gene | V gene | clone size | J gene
TGTGCCTGGAGTGCTACTAGCGGGGTAGGAGAGACCCAGTACTTC | CAWSATSGVGETQYF | TRBD2 | TRBV30 | once | TRBJ2-5
TGTGCCAGCAGACAGGGGGGGACCCAGTACTTC | CASRQGGTQYF | TRBD1 | TRBV27 | many | TRBJ2-5
TGTGCCAGTAGTATTTTGGGAGCTTTCACAGATACGCAGTATTTT | CASSILGAFTDTQYF | . | TRBV19 | once | TRBJ2-3
TGTGCCAGCAGTGCCCGACAGGGCGCCTATGGCTACACCTTC | CASSARQGAYGYTF | TRBD1 | TRBV27 | . | TRBJ1-2
TGCGCCAGCAGCCCGACAGGGTACGGGAACGAGCAGTACTTC | CASSPTGYGNEQYF | TRBD1 | TRBV5-1 | . | TRBJ2-7
TGTGCCAGCAGCTTACAGGGGTCCTACGAGCAGTACTTC | CASSLQGSYEQYF | TRBD1 | TRBV5-5 | . | TRBJ2-7
TGTGCCAGCAGTGATAGCGGGACGTCCTTCTATGGCTACACCTTC | CASSDSGTSFYGYTF | . | TRBV25-1 | . | TRBJ1-2
TGTGCCAGCAGGCGAACAGGGGGACCCACAGATACGCAGTATTTT | CASRRTGGPTDTQYF | TRBD1 | TRBV28 | . | TRBJ2-3
TGTGCCAGCGGCCTGGGACTAGCGTCCACCGGGGAGCTGTTTTTT | CASGLGLASTGELFF | TRBD2 | TRBV28 | few | TRBJ2-2
TGTGCCAGCACCCAGCGGGCCGGGTTTGGCACCTACGAGCAGTACTTC | CASTQRAGFGTYEQYF | . | TRBV27 | . | TRBJ2-7
TGTGCCAGCACCCTGGGACAGGGCAACGAGCAGTACTTC | CASTLGQGNEQYF | TRBD1 | TRBV7-9 | . | TRBJ2-7
TGTGCCAGCAATCCACTAGCGGGACAAGAGACCCAGTACTTC | CASNPLAGQETQYF | TRBD2 | TRBV6-5 | once | TRBJ2-5
TGTGCCAGCACCACCGGAGGGGACAGACGATTCTATGGCTACACCTTC | CASTTGGDRRFYGYTF | TRBD1 | TRBV27 | . | TRBJ1-2
TGTGCCAGCAGCCTCACATTTTTTCTGGGGGCGGACTACGAGCAGTACTTC | CASSLTFFLGADYEQYF | . | TRBV4-2 | . | TRBJ2-7
TGTGCTAGTTCCCTCGCGGCGGGAAACACCATATATTTT | CASSLAAGNTIYF | . | TRBV12-5 | . | TRBJ1-3
TGTGCCAGCAGTAGGGGTAAGGAGACCCAGTACTTC | CASSRGKETQYF | . | TRBV28 | . | TRBJ2-5
TGTGCCAGCAGTTTACCCCGAGGAGGGGCCTATAATTCACCCCTCCACTTT | CASSLPRGGAYNSPLHF | . | TRBV27 | . | TRBJ1-6
TGTGCCAGCAGCTTACACAACAGGATAAGCTATGGCTACACCTTC | CASSLHNRISYGYTF | . | TRBV5-6 | . | TRBJ1-2
TGTGCCAGCAGTTCCCTAGGCGGTCTGCCCCAGCATTTT | CASSSLGGLPQHF | . | TRBV12-3/TRBV12-4 | . | TRBJ1-5
TGCAGCGTTTTCACAGGCCAAGCGACTAGCGGACTTCGAGAGCAGTACTTC | CSVFTGQATSGLREQYF | TRBD2 | TRBV29-1 | . | TRBJ2-7
TGCGCCAGCAGCCAAGTCCTCGCGGTCACTGAAGCTTTCTTT | CASSQVLAVTEAFF | . | TRBV4-1 | . | TRBJ1-1
TGTGCCAGCAACCTACTAGCGACAGGAGATACGCAGTATTTT | CASNLLATGDTQYF | . | TRBV2 | . | TRBJ2-3
TGTGCCAGCAGCCAAGACGGGAGCGGGGTCTCCTACGAGCAGTACTTC | CASSQDGSGVSYEQYF | TRBD2 | TRBV14 | . | TRBJ2-7
TGTGCCAGCAGTAAAACGGTCCTAGCGGGCAACACCGGGGAGCTGTTTTTT | CASSKTVLAGNTGELFF | TRBD2 | TRBV9 | . | TRBJ2-2
TGTGCCAGCTTGTTGACTGGAGATCCTTACAATGAGCAGTTCTTC | CASLLTGDPYNEQFF | . | TRBV5-6 | . | TRBJ2-1
TGTGCCAGCAGCTCGTTCTACGAGCAGTACTTC | CASSSFYEQYF | . | TRBV5-6 | . | TRBJ2-7
TGTGCCAGCAGTTTAGGGGGACAGCCGAACACCGGGGAGCTGTTTTTT | CASSLGGQPNTGELFF | TRBD1 | TRBV28 | . | TRBJ2-2
TGTGCCTCCCTGTTCGGGACAGGCGCTTTCTTT | CASLFGTGAFF | TRBD1 | TRBV30 | few | TRBJ1-1
TGTGCCAGCAGTTTGGGACTAGCGGGAGTGGGGTCTAGCACAGATACGCAGTATTTT | CASSLGLAGVGSSTDTQYF | TRBD2 | TRBV27 | . | TRBJ2-3
TGTGCCAGCAGCGATAGCGCCGGGACAGGGGGCATCAAGTACTTC | CASSDSAGTGGIKYF | TRBD1 | TRBV6-5 | once | TRBJ2-7
TGTGCCAGCAGCTTAGGGCCAGGGAGGGATGGCTACACCTTC | CASSLGPGRDGYTF | . | TRBV7-9 | . | TRBJ1-2
TGTGCCAGCAGTCTCCCTCCCCCCCTGTCTTTGGGCTCAAACTATGGCTACACCTTC | CASSLPPPLSLGSNYGYTF | . | TRBV28 | many | TRBJ1-2
TGCGCCAGCAGCTTACGTGTGACTAGGTCGATGGAGACCCAGTACTTC | CASSLRVTRSMETQYF | . | TRBV5-1 | . | TRBJ2-5
TGTGCCAGCGAGGCGGCCCAGAGGGAAGATACGCAGTATTTT | CASEAAQREDTQYF | . | TRBV25-1 | . | TRBJ2-3
TGTGCCAGTAGTGCGGGACAGGGGACCTCCTACGAGCAGTACTTC | CASSAGQGTSYEQYF | TRBD1 | TRBV19 | . | TRBJ2-7
TGTGCCAGCAGTGATTCCGTGGCGGGAGTACTGGAGACCGCGCAGTATTTT | CASSDSVAGVLETAQYF | TRBD2 | TRBV6-4 | . | TRBJ2-3
TGTGCCACCAGAGATAAGAGGGCCGGGGAGCTGTTTTTT | CATRDKRAGELFF | . | TRBV10-3 | . | TRBJ2-2
TGTGCCAGTAGACTAACAGCGGGAGACGAGCAGTACTTC | CASRLTAGDEQYF | TRBD2 | TRBV19 | many | TRBJ2-7
TGTGCCAGCAAAGACAGGGGGCTCACTGAAGCTTTCTTT | CASKDRGLTEAFF | TRBD1 | TRBV6-5 | . | TRBJ1-1
TGTGCCAGCAGGCCTCTAGCGGGAGTCGCCTACGAGCAGTACTTC | CASRPLAGVAYEQYF | TRBD2 | TRBV2 | . | TRBJ2-7
TGTGCCAGCTCCCTCAGCTCTAGCGGCCAAGAGACCCAGTACTTC | CASSLSSSGQETQYF | TRBD2 | TRBV28 | . | TRBJ2-5
TGTGCCAGCAGCTTATCCCAACTTAGTAGCACGCAGTATTTT | CASSLSQLSSTQYF | . | TRBV11-2 | . | TRBJ2-3
TGCAGCGGAGTTCAACGGTACAATGAGCAGTTCTTC | CSGVQRYNEQFF | . | TRBV29-1 | . | TRBJ2-1
TGTGCCAGCTCGAACCAGGGGTTGGGCTATGGCTACACCTTC | CASSNQGLGYGYTF | . | TRBV7-3 | . | TRBJ1-2
TGTGCCGCAACATCCGGGACAGCGGGCGCTCAGCCCCAGCATTTT | CAATSGTAGAQPQHF | TRBD1 | TRBV19 | . | TRBJ1-5
TGTGCCATCAATCAGGGGTCCACCGGGGAGCTGTTTTTT | CAINQGSTGELFF | . | TRBV10-3 | . | TRBJ2-2
TGTGCCAGTAGTCTCAACGGCAGGGGGAACACTGAAGCTTTCTTT | CASSLNGRGNTEAFF | . | TRBV19 | . | TRBJ1-1
TGCAGCGTTGTACGACGCAAGCGGGAGTACAATGAGCAGTTCTTC | CSVVRRKREYNEQFF | TRBD2 | TRBV29-1 | . | TRBJ2-1